Given below is one TCR beta chain in context. Its antigen is not known. Libraries were prepared by immunoSEQ multiplex PCR; TCRdb keeps only in-frame clonotypes and omits some of them. The table has about 110,000 clones, around 93% seen once. V lost 0 bases and J 6 bases, leaving 11 bases between the germline ends. Germline CDR1 is GTSNPN and CDR2 is SVGIG (reference sequence). This CDR3 is 13 amino acids long. This sample was taken from a study of graft-versus-host responses after intestinal transplantation. Study findings and constraints: Peak circulating GvH clone levels were associated with early post-transplant HvG declines.

The receptor comes from a human donor who received an intestinal transplant. The starting material was unstimulated CD8+ T cells sorted from spleen or lymph node cells, obtained before intestinal transplant. The V and J genes are TRBV30 and TRBJ1-2, with TRBD1 as a possible D gene (5 bases). CDR3 DNA sequence: TGTGCCTGGAGTGTTATCTGGGGGGATGGCTACACCTTC. Translating gives CAWSVIWGDGYTF.